The rows below give T cell receptor beta chains drawn from one sample of a study of low-dose radiotherapy and immunotherapy resistance in tumors. One entry per CDR3 protein results from TCRdb running MiXCR on the reads. The sample contains around 80,000 distinct CDR3 sequences, 17% of which appear only once. The sequencing used PBMCs, collected after low-dose radiotherapy plus immunotherapy. These receptors originate from a male donor with prostate cancer. The CDR3 runs from the conserved cysteine through the conserved F or W. D genes are given only for firm matches. The size field is filled for only some rows; it gives once, few, many or a size class.

abundance	v_gene	j_gene	d_gene	CDR3nt	CDR3aa
-	TRBV7-2	TRBJ2-1	-	TGTGCCAGCAGCTCAGTCGACAGTGAGCAGTTCTTC	CASSSVDSEQFF
many	TRBV27	TRBJ2-4	TRBD2	TGTGCCAGCAGTTTATCGAGCGGGGCGCGAAACATTCAGTACTTC	CASSLSSGARNIQYF
once	TRBV10-3	TRBJ2-2	-	-	CAAGTGTGELFFF
-	TRBV28	TRBJ2-3	-	TGTGCCAGCATCAGTATCGGACATTCTTTCGATACGCAGTATTTT	CASISIGHSFDTQYF
-	TRBV28	TRBJ1-5	-	TGTGCCAGCAGGGACAGCGCTAATCAGCCCCAGCATTTT	CASRDSANQPQHF
many	TRBV12-3/TRBV12-4	TRBJ2-4	-	TGTGCCAGCAGTTTAGACATTAGACCCCGAGGCGCCAAAAACATTCAGTACTTC	CASSLDIRPRGAKNIQYF
many	TRBV9	TRBJ2-3	-	TGTGCCAGCAGCGAGTGGGGTTTGGGCACAGATACGCAGTATTTT	CASSEWGLGTDTQYF
many	TRBV7-2	TRBJ2-2	-	TGTGCCAGCAGCTCAGCGGGGACAAGGACCGGGGAGCTGTTTTTT	CASSSAGTRTGELFF
many	TRBV20-1	TRBJ1-1	-	TGCAGTGCCAGATCGTTGGGTCAGGGGACTGAAGCTTTCTTT	CSARSLGQGTEAFF
-	TRBV4-2	TRBJ2-7	-	TGTGCCAGCAGCCGGGCCGGGGACTGGACCTACGAGCAGTACTTC	CASSRAGDWTYEQYF
-	TRBV12-3/TRBV12-4	TRBJ1-5	-	TGTGCCAGCAACGCAGCGGATAGCAATCAGCCCCAGCATTTT	CASNAADSNQPQHF
few	TRBV5-4	TRBJ2-1	TRBD1	TGTGCCAGCAGCTGGGGACAGGGCAATGAGCAGTTCTTC	CASSWGQGNEQFF
many	TRBV5-1	TRBJ2-1	TRBD1	TGCGCCAGCATCGGGACAGGGGCGGGTGAGCAGTTCTTC	CASIGTGAGEQFF
many	TRBV2	TRBJ2-3	TRBD1	TGTGCCAGCAGACCTTCCTTACAGGGGCCAGATACGCAGTATTTT	CASRPSLQGPDTQYF
many	TRBV29-1	TRBJ1-3	-	TGCAGCGTTGTTTTAGTGACGGCCTCTGGAAACACCATATATTTT	CSVVLVTASGNTIYF
many	TRBV7-2	TRBJ2-3	-	TGTGCCAGCAGCTCCAACGTTAACCCGCGCACAGATACGCAGTATTTT	CASSSNVNPRTDTQYF
many	TRBV27	TRBJ1-3	TRBD1	TGTGCCAGCAGTCAACAGGGGGTCTCTGGAAACACCATATATTTT	CASSQQGVSGNTIYF
many	TRBV4-1	TRBJ1-5	-	TGCGCCAGCAGCCCGATGGATAGCAATCAGCCCCAGCATTTT	CASSPMDSNQPQHF
-	TRBV5-4	TRBJ2-2	-	TGTGCCAGCAGCTTAAGCGGACGTGGGGAGCTGTTTTTT	CASSLSGRGELFF
many	TRBV5-1	TRBJ1-2	-	TGCGCCAGCAGCTTGGGGGCCGAGTCAGACTACACCTTC	CASSLGAESDYTF
once	TRBV5-4	TRBJ2-1	-	TGTGCCAGCAGCCCAGACAGGAATGAGCAGTTCTTC	CASSPDRNEQFF
many	TRBV2	TRBJ2-1	TRBD2	TGTGCCACCCAAAAGGGACTAGCGGGAGCTGAGCAGTTCTTC	CATQKGLAGAEQFF
-	TRBV15	TRBJ2-7	-	TGTGCCACCAGCGCCCAGCTGACCTACGAGCAGTACTTC	CATSAQLTYEQYF
many	TRBV2	TRBJ1-1	-	TGTGCCAGCAGGGGGGGCGGGCGAAACACTGAAGCTTTCTTT	CASRGGGRNTEAFF
many	TRBV29-1	TRBJ1-4	-	TGCAGTACGCTGGGGCCAGAGAATGAAAAACTGTTTTTT	CSTLGPENEKLFF
many	TRBV5-4	TRBJ2-1	TRBD2	TGTGCCAGCAGCGCCACGGGAGGAACCTACAATGAGCAGTTCTTC	CASSATGGTYNEQFF
many	TRBV7-9	TRBJ1-1	-	TGTGCCAGCAGCCACACGAGCGGTAGCACTTCTGAAGCTTTCTTT	CASSHTSGSTSEAFF
many	TRBV2	TRBJ2-1	-	TGTGCCAGCAGTGAAAGTCTTTACAATGAGCAGTTCTTC	CASSESLYNEQFF
many	TRBV4-2	TRBJ1-6	-	TGTGCCAGCAGCCAAGATTCGGCGGTCAATAATTCACCCCTCCACTTT	CASSQDSAVNNSPLHF
many	TRBV30	TRBJ2-7	TRBD2	TGTGCCTGGAGCCGAAATCCTAGCGGGAGTACGTACGAGCAGTACTTC	CAWSRNPSGSTYEQYF
many	TRBV15	TRBJ1-2	-	TGTGCCACCAGCAGAGATACGGGGGTTGGCTATGGCTACACCTTC	CATSRDTGVGYGYTF
many	TRBV6-2/TRBV6-3	TRBJ1-5	-	TGTGCCAGCAGTTACCTCTCTATGGACAGAAGTAGCAATCAGCCCCAGCATTTT	CASSYLSMDRSSNQPQHF
many	TRBV19	TRBJ1-1	-	TGTGCCAGTAGTATAGGCCAGAGGGAAGCGGAAGCTTTCTTT	CASSIGQREAEAFF
-	TRBV10-2	TRBJ1-5	-	TGCGCCAGCAGTGAGTCGGGATTGAATCAGCCCCAGCATTTT	CASSESGLNQPQHF
many	TRBV30	TRBJ2-1	TRBD2	TGTGCCTGGAGGGGGGGGGTCGAGCAGTTCTTC	CAWRGGVEQFF
many	TRBV28	TRBJ2-7	-	TGTGCCAGCAGTGGGGAAGGTCGATACGAGCAGTACTTC	CASSGEGRYEQYF
-	TRBV20-1	TRBJ2-7	TRBD2	TGCAGTGCTAGTGGGCGGGAGATTTACGAGCAGTACTTC	CSASGREIYEQYF
many	TRBV19	TRBJ2-2	-	TGTGCCAGTCGTCGTGATCCCGGGGAGCTGTTTTTT	CASRRDPGELFF
few	TRBV7-3	TRBJ1-2	-	TGTGCCAGCAGCTCGGCGATTCCCTCGGCTAGAGACTACACCTTC	CASSSAIPSARDYTF
many	TRBV7-8	TRBJ1-4	TRBD1	TGTGCCAGCAGCCCAATCTACCGGGACAGGCGTGAAAAACTGTTTTTT	CASSPIYRDRREKLFF
many	TRBV7-2	TRBJ2-2	-	TGTGCCAGCAGATACAACTTTGGTGGGGCCGGGGAGCTGTTTTTT	CASRYNFGGAGELFF
many	TRBV28	TRBJ2-7	-	TGTGCCAGCAGGGCCGTCGACCGTGCCTACGAGCAGTACTTC	CASRAVDRAYEQYF
many	TRBV11-2	TRBJ2-2	TRBD2	TGTGCCAGCAGCCTTGGGGGATATCCGGGACTAGCGCCGGACCGACGCACCGGGGAGCTGTTTTTT	CASSLGGYPGLAPDRRTGELFF
many	TRBV18	TRBJ2-7	TRBD1	TGTGCCAGCTCACCAGTCCGGGGACAGCCGTACTTC	CASSPVRGQPYF
once	TRBV18	TRBJ2-3	-	TGTGCCAGCTCACCAGTGGTCGGAGGGGCAGATACGCAGTATTTT	CASSPVVGGADTQYF
many	TRBV19	TRBJ2-2	TRBD2	TGTGCCAGTAGTGCACGACTAGCAGCGAACACCGGGGAGCTGTTTTTT	CASSARLAANTGELFF
many	TRBV18	TRBJ2-7	TRBD1	TGTGCCAGCTCACCATCCCAGGGGGCTGGCGAGCAGTACTTC	CASSPSQGAGEQYF
many	TRBV27	TRBJ2-1	TRBD1	TGTGCCAGCAGTTTAGGGAGGACAGGGACAAACAATGAGCAGTTCTTC	CASSLGRTGTNNEQFF